The rows below give T cell receptor beta chains drawn from one sample of a study of metastatic and nonmetastatic thyroid tumors. MiXCR re-clonotyped the PCR reads for TCRdb. Seen here are under 20,000 clones, 27% observed once, and the top ten hold approximately 13%. Sequenced input: adjacent normal tissue. Receptors originate from a female donor with papillary thyroid cancer or a benign thyroid nodule (not recorded which). Some clones in this sample may be carry-over from other donors' samples. Both conserved end residues are part of each CDR3. A D gene is named only where the DNA matches it firmly. Rows give clone size only sometimes, using once, few, many, or a class for an expanded clone.

size,length,V,D,J,CDR3,DNA
NA,13,TRBV7-2,NA,TRBJ1-1,CASSLGQLTEAFF,TGTGCCAGCAGCTTAGGACAGCTCACTGAAGCTTTCTTT
NA,13,TRBV10-1,NA,TRBJ2-1,CASSQGTYNEQFF,TGCGCCAGCAGTCAGGGGACCTACAATGAGCAGTTCTTC
many,15,TRBV20-1,NA,TRBJ2-7,CSARDFLQNTYEQYF,TGCAGTGCTAGAGATTTTCTGCAGAACACCTACGAGCAGTACTTC
few,14,TRBV30,TRBD1,TRBJ2-7,CAWSYRDRTYEQYF,TGTGCCTGGAGCTACAGGGACAGGACCTACGAGCAGTACTTC
medium-sized,15,TRBV5-1,NA,TRBJ2-7,CASRSGTANSYEQYF,TGCGCCAGCCGATCCGGGACTGCCAACTCCTACGAGCAGTACTTC
few,13,TRBV6-1,NA,TRBJ2-1,CASSSPSRDEQFF,TGTGCCAGCAGTTCCCCATCTAGGGATGAGCAGTTCTTC
NA,13,TRBV20-1,NA,TRBJ2-7,CSARPGQKYEQYF,TGCAGTGCTAGGCCCGGACAGAAATACGAGCAGTACTTC
NA,13,TRBV5-1,NA,TRBJ2-7,CASRLDSPYEQYF,TGCGCCAGCAGACTCGACAGTCCCTACGAGCAGTACTTC
once,17,TRBV11-1,TRBD2,TRBJ2-3,CASSLFNSGGLLDTQYF,TGTGCCAGCAGCTTATTTAACAGCGGGGGCCTTCTAGATACGCAGTATTTT
NA,14,TRBV6-6,NA,TRBJ2-7,CASSYYGAFYEQYF,TGTGCCAGCAGTTACTACGGGGCTTTCTACGAGCAGTACTTC
NA,15,TRBV5-1,TRBD1,TRBJ1-1,CASSPRGRTNTEAFF,TGCGCCAGCAGCCCAAGGGGGCGGACGAACACTGAAGCTTTCTTT
NA,13,TRBV30,TRBD1,TRBJ2-7,CAWSTIQGDEQYF,TGTGCCTGGAGTACCATTCAGGGGGACGAGCAGTACTTC
few,16,TRBV6-1,TRBD1,TRBJ1-3,CASRQTGTGGGNTIYF,TGTGCCAGCAGACAGACCGGGACAGGGGGAGGAAACACCATATATTTT
many,16,TRBV6-1,TRBD1,TRBJ1-6,CASSVTGTGGSSPLHF,TGTGCCAGCAGTGTAACCGGGACAGGGGGTAGTTCACCCCTCCACTTT
many,18,TRBV28,TRBD1,TRBJ1-1,CASSLEGRGYLGYTEAFF,TGTGCCAGCAGTTTAGAGGGCAGGGGGTATTTGGGGTACACTGAAGCTTTCTTT
NA,15,TRBV2,TRBD2,TRBJ2-3,CASSPTSGGADTQYF,TGTGCCAGCAGTCCTACTAGCGGGGGGGCAGATACGCAGTATTTT
medium-sized,13,TRBV7-3,NA,TRBJ1-5,CASSFTRAQPQHF,TGTGCCAGCAGCTTTACAAGGGCTCAGCCCCAGCATTTT
few,13,TRBV6-1,NA,TRBJ1-6,CASRIHRAAPLHF,TGTGCCAGCAGGATTCACAGGGCAGCACCCCTCCACTTT
few,12,TRBV12-3/TRBV12-4,NA,TRBJ2-2,CASNRNTGELFF,TGTGCCAGCAATCGTAACACCGGGGAGCTGTTTTTT
NA,13,TRBV6-1,NA,TRBJ2-1,CASSASIDREQFF,TGTGCCAGCAGTGCGTCAATCGACCGTGAGCAGTTCTTC
NA,15,TRBV7-2,NA,TRBJ1-5,CASSLARAGNQPQHF,TGTGCCAGCAGCTTAGCTCGGGCGGGGAATCAGCCCCAGCATTTT
NA,15,TRBV28,NA,TRBJ2-3,CASSPPTSHTDTQYF,TGTGCCAGCAGTCCCCCGACTAGTCACACAGATACGCAGTATTTT
NA,14,TRBV11-2,NA,TRBJ2-5,CASSSPGAQETQYF,TGTGCCAGCAGTTCGCCAGGCGCACAAGAGACCCAGTACTTC
NA,16,TRBV11-1,TRBD1,TRBJ2-3,CASSLGQGSFADTQYF,TGTGCCAGCAGCTTAGGACAGGGGAGTTTCGCAGATACGCAGTATTTT
few,13,TRBV12-3/TRBV12-4,NA,TRBJ1-2,CASSRPQTGGYTF,TGTGCCAGCAGCCGCCCACAGACCGGGGGCTACACCTTC
once,14,TRBV11-2,NA,TRBJ1-1,CASSLVAGRTEAFF,TGTGCCAGCAGCTTAGTCGCGGGGAGGACTGAAGCTTTCTTT
NA,16,TRBV5-1,NA,TRBJ1-3,CASSLGGPRTGNTIYF,TGCGCCAGCAGCTTGGGCGGTCCCCGGACTGGAAACACCATATATTTT
NA,13,TRBV7-7,NA,TRBJ2-3,CASSLGLADTQYF,TGTGCTAGCAGCTTAGGATTGGCAGATACGCAGTATTTT
few,12,TRBV6-1,TRBD1,TRBJ1-1,CASSRDRGEAFF,TGTGCCAGCAGTCGGGACAGGGGGGAGGCTTTCTTT
few,17,TRBV19,TRBD2,TRBJ2-2,CASSIDGSGGHTGELFF,TGTGCCAGTAGTATAGATGGTAGCGGGGGGCACACCGGGGAGCTGTTTTTT
few,15,TRBV6-1,NA,TRBJ2-6,CASSEDSAGANVLTF,TGTGCCAGCAGTGAAGATAGTGCTGGGGCCAACGTCCTGACTTTC
NA,18,TRBV6-2/TRBV6-3,TRBD2,TRBJ2-1,CASSFQIPGLASYNEQFF,TGTGCCAGCAGTTTCCAGATCCCGGGACTAGCGAGCTACAATGAGCAGTTCTTC
few,14,TRBV6-1,TRBD1,TRBJ2-1,CASGLGQTYNEQFF,TGTGCCAGCGGGTTGGGACAGACCTACAATGAGCAGTTCTTC
NA,16,TRBV11-3,NA,TRBJ2-7,CASSLSKRGISYEQYF,TGTGCCAGCAGCTTATCAAAGAGGGGGATCTCCTACGAGCAGTACTTC
NA,15,TRBV5-1,NA,TRBJ2-2,CASSLTTYEPGELFF,TGCGCCAGCAGCTTAACTACCTATGAACCCGGGGAGCTGTTTTTT
NA,13,TRBV28,NA,TRBJ2-5,CASRVGGVETQYF,TGTGCCAGCAGAGTAGGGGGAGTAGAGACCCAGTACTTC
NA,16,TRBV28,NA,TRBJ1-1,CASSTPQGGMNTEALF,TGTGCCAGCAGTACCCCACAGGGAGGGATGAACACTGAAGCTCTCTTT
medium-sized,14,TRBV6-1,NA,TRBJ2-1,CASSLLDRNNEQFF,TGTGCCAGCAGTCTTCTGGACAGAAACAATGAGCAGTTCTTC
NA,14,TRBV4-2,NA,TRBJ1-2,CASSQGRDAYGYTF,TGTGCCAGCAGCCAAGGGCGGGACGCCTATGGCTACACCTTC
NA,13,TRBV6-1,NA,TRBJ1-6,CASSPLTESPLHF,TGTGCCAGCAGCCCCTTGACAGAATCACCCCTCCACTTT
NA,12,TRBV3-1,NA,TRBJ2-7,CAGSGGGYEQYF,TGTGCCGGCAGCGGCGGTGGCTACGAGCAGTACTTC
NA,15,TRBV6-4,NA,TRBJ1-1,CASSYLGAGDVQAFF,TGTGCCAGCAGTTACTTGGGGGCCGGAGATGTACAAGCTTTCTTT
NA,14,TRBV11-3,NA,TRBJ1-1,CASSLDRMNTEAFF,TGTGCCAGCAGCTTAGATCGAATGAACACTGAAGCTTTCTTT